These T cell receptor beta chains were read from a single sample in a study of OX40 agonist ivuxolimab in advanced cancers. Generated by immunoSEQ multiplex PCR, the TCRdb table keeps only in-frame clones and is missing some. The top ten hold roughly 50% of the sample, which has fewer than 30,000 clones, about 85% seen once. Material: CD4+ or CD8+ T cells sorted from blood, obtained in a trial of the OX40 agonist ivuxolimab. The receptors stem from an adult with an advanced solid tumor such as melanoma, head and neck, liver or kidney cancer. Each CDR3 is given with its conserved first and last residue. The order of the fields is D gene, clone size, CDR3 length, J gene, V gene, CDR3 DNA, CDR3 protein. D genes are given only for firm matches. Expanded clones get a size class; other rows say once, few or many, or leave the size out.

>TRBD1|.|14|TRBJ1-2|TRBV27
TGTGCCAGCAGTTTACTAACAGGGGACGAAGGCTACACCTTC
CASSLLTGDEGYTF
>.|.|13|TRBJ1-1|TRBV14
TGTGCCAGCAGCCAACAGGGCTGGACTGAAGCTTTCTTT
CASSQQGWTEAFF
>.|.|14|TRBJ2-5|TRBV13
TGTGCCAGCAGCCCTCAAAACAGGCAAGAGACCCAGTACTTC
CASSPQNRQETQYF
>TRBD1|.|14|TRBJ2-7|TRBV30
TGTGCCGGGAATGACCAGGACAGGGGCCACGAGCAGTACTTC
CAGNDQDRGHEQYF
>.|once|15|TRBJ2-5|TRBV5-1
TGCGCCAGCAGCCTGGCGTGGGGGGCGGAAGAGACCCAGTACTTC
CASSLAWGAEETQYF
>TRBD1|many|14|TRBJ1-2|TRBV5-6
TGTGCCAGCAGCTTAGGGGGCAGGAGAGATGGCTACACCTTC
CASSLGGRRDGYTF
>.|few|14|TRBJ2-5|TRBV14
TGTGCCAGCAGCCAAGTGCTGGGGGAAGAGACCCAGTACTTC
CASSQVLGEETQYF
>.|few|13|TRBJ2-5|TRBV14
TGTGCCAGCAGCCAAGGCAGCCAAGAGACCCAGTACTTC
CASSQGSQETQYF
>TRBD1|.|15|TRBJ2-5|TRBV9
TGTGCCAGCAGCACCCAGGGGGCGCCGGGGGAGACCCAGTACTTC
CASSTQGAPGETQYF
>.|.|16|TRBJ1-2|TRBV21-1
TGTGCCAGCAGCAACCTTAACAGGGAGCTCATTTATGGCTACACCTTC
CASSNLNRELIYGYTF
>.|.|20|TRBJ2-7|TRBV21-1
TGTGCCAGCAGCATACCTGGGGTTCCCGTCCGGGGACAGGGAATTTACGAGCAGTACTTC
CASSIPGVPVRGQGIYEQYF
>.|.|14|TRBJ2-7|TRBV10-3
TGTGCCATCAGTGACCCCGCCATCTCCTACGAGCAGTACTTC
CAISDPAISYEQYF
>TRBD1|.|15|TRBJ1-2|TRBV19
TGTGCCAGTTACGGACAGGGAGGTTTTGTCTATGGCTACACCTTC
CASYGQGGFVYGYTF